The clone carrying this T cell receptor beta chain was seen many times. This entry comes from a study of T cell repertoires in cytomegalovirus infection. The overall study: A matching HLA type, together with CMV infection, was signaled by public TCR beta signatures.

TCRdb re-derived calls from the reads in MiXCR, one entry per CDR3 protein. This sample has nearly 650,000 distinct CDR3 sequences, with 20% to 25% found just once. Germline V gives CDR1 SGHVS, CDR2 FNYEAQ. V lost 5 bases, J lost 4 bases, and 4 bases stayed unmatched. The CDR3 is 14 amino acids. The receptor was isolated from a human donor in good health (CMV status not recorded). Some clones in this sample may be carry-over from other donors' samples. Sequencing used CD8+ T cells from PBMCs. The chain combines TRBV7-6 with TRBJ1-5; TRBD1 matches 8 bases. The CDR3 protein is CASSPGGLNQPQHF. The CDR3 coding sequence is TGTGCCAGCAGCCCAGGGGGCCTTAATCAGCCCCAGCATTTT.